The TCR beta chain described here comes from a study of cytomegalovirus exposure and HLA in healthy donors. Study summary: According to later analysis, the same platform produced the 120 or so validation and approximately 630 first-cohort repertoires.

Using immunoSEQ multiplex PCR, the repertoire was profiled, and TCRdb retains in-frame clones only, with some absent. Here the sample spans 300,000 to 350,000 clones, around 90% being singletons. There are 13 residues in the CDR3. The V gene lost 4 bases and the J gene lost 2 bases, with 9 bases spanning the gap. Germline V CDR1 and CDR2: SGHNT, YYREEE (reference sequence). The sample holds a few counts of this clone. Its target is unknown. Whole-study results and caveats: Reported results showed that the classifier diagnosed cytomegalovirus status with high specificity and sensitivity. The authors confirmed in vitro that three CMV-associated chains were specific for CMV antigens. One later analysis, an examination of the 120 validation repertoires, found that first-cohort TCR clusters tended to co-occur in them.

The clonotype comes from a man aged 25-45 years in good health and CMV-seronegative. The sequencing sample was made of PBMCs. V is TRBV5-4 and J is TRBJ1-2; a possible D gene is TRBD1 (5 bases). CDR3 in DNA: TGTGCCAGCAGCACCGACAGAAACTATGGCTACACCTTC. Its translation is CASSTDRNYGYTF. Using reference TRBV5-4 and TRBJ1-2 for the parts outside the CDR3, the full variable domain is ETGVTQSPTHLIKTRGQQVTLRCSSQSGHNTVSWYQQALGQGPQFIFQYYREEENGRGNFPPRFSGLQFPNYSSELNVNALELDDSALYLCASSTDRNYGYTFGSGTRLTVV.